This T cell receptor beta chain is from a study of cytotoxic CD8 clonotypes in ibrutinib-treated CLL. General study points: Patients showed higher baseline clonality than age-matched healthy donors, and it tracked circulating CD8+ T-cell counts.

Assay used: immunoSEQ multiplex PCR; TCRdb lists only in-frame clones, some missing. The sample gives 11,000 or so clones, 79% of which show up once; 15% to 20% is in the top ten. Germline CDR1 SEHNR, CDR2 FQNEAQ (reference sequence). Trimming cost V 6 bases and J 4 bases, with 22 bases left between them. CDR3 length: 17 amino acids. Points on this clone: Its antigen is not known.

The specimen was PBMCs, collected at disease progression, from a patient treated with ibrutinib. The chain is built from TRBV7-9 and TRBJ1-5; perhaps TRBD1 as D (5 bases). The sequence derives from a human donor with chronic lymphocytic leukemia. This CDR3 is CASSYAMGLPWNQPQHF. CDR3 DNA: TGTGCCAGCAGTTACGCAATGGGACTTCCGTGGAATCAGCCCCAGCATTTT.